This T cell receptor (beta chain) appears in the sequencing data of a study of blood T cell repertoires in COVID-19. In the study overall: Acute and convalescent COVID-19 samples came from the United States, Italy and Spain.

How the authors handled the data: Estimates of nucleated cell counts were drawn from the amplification of reference gene primers. Assay: immunoSEQ multiplex PCR; the TCRdb copy retains only in-frame clones and omits some. The V and J calls and clone size are taken from that table; D and trimming were inferred from the DNA. The table lists 65,000 to 70,000 clones, around 79% of them singletons. The ends were cut back, 4 bases at V and 1 base at J, with 11 bases in the middle. This CDR3 has 15 residues. The V gene's germline CDR1 is LNHDA and CDR2 SQIVND (reference sequence). Sequenced material: peripheral blood. The rearrangement links TRBV19 to TRBJ2-1, with D possibly matching TRBD1 (6 bases). The source of this sequence is a man aged 55 to 70 with acute or convalescent COVID-19. CDR3 residues: CASSTSDRSYNEQFF. The DNA for the CDR3 is TGTGCCAGTAGTACGTCCGACAGGTCCTACAATGAGCAGTTCTTC.